Listed here are 27 T cell receptor beta chains from one sample, sequenced in a study of T-cell memory formation after mild COVID-19. TCRdb processed the 5' RACE reads anew with MiXCR; each CDR3 protein has one entry. The table includes roughly 610,000 distinct CDR3 sequences, around a sixth detected once. The sequenced sample was PBMCs or a T cell subset sorted from them (not recorded which). These receptors came from an adult woman who had mild COVID-19 (a few samples of this study predate the infection). Cell type and time point are not known.

This clonotype was recorded many times. V is TRBV7-9 and J is TRBJ1-2, with a weak D call TRBD1 (5 bases). There are 13 residues in the CDR3. The germline V gene encodes CDR1 SEHNR and CDR2 FQNEAQ (reference sequence). V lost 5 bases, J lost 3 bases, and 10 bases lay in between. CDR3 coding DNA: TGTGCCAGCAGCCAGACAGCTGACTATGGCTACACCTTC. It translates to CASSQTADYGYTF.

This clonotype was seen once. This rearrangement joins TRBV7-2 to TRBJ1-2; possibly TRBD1 for D (5 bases). CDR3 size: 16 residues. Germline V gives CDR1 SGHTA, CDR2 FQGNSA. V lost 4 bases to trimming and J lost 4 bases, with 19 bases between them. This CDR3 is CASSSVDGGTFYGYTF. The CDR3 DNA is TGTGCCAGCAGCTCCGTAGATGGGGGGACTTTCTATGGCTACACCTTC.

V and J are TRBV4-1 and TRBJ1-6, with a tentative D call TRBD1 (5 bases). With 1 base removed from V and 0 bases from J, the gap between germline ends came to 10 bases. The germline gives CDR1 MGHRA, CDR2 YSYEKL. This CDR3 comprises 17 residues. The CDR3 coding sequence is TGCGCCAGCAGCCAAGGTACAGGTCGCTCCTATAATTCACCCCTCCACTTT. It encodes CASSQGTGRSYNSPLHF.

This clonotype appeared many times. The chain has TRBV3-1 and TRBJ2-1; the D gene is possibly TRBD2 (5 bases). Germline CDR1 is LGHDT and CDR2 is YNNKEL (reference sequence). V was shortened by 4 bases and J by 4 bases, with 17 bases between the two germline ends. This CDR3 comprises 16 residues. This CDR3 is CASSPTQRLSYNEQFF. CDR3 bases: TGTGCCAGCAGCCCGACTCAGCGGTTATCGTACAATGAGCAGTTCTTC.

The chain couples TRBV20-1 to TRBJ2-1, with a weak D call TRBD1 (5 bases). V was pared by 1 base and J by 3 bases, with 16 bases between. Germline CDR1 DFQATT, CDR2 SNEGSKA (reference sequence). This CDR3 has 16 residues. In DNA, the CDR3 is TGCAGTGCTAGAGTTGGTACAGGCCGAGGCTACAATGAGCAGTTCTTC. This translates into CSARVGTGRGYNEQFF.

This clonotype has more than one count but fewer than ten. V usage is TRBV5-1 and J usage is TRBJ1-1; D unclear. The V and J ends lost 3 bases and 0 bases respectively, with 6 bases between them. This CDR3 has 13 amino acids. Germline V CDR1 and CDR2: SGHRS, YFSETQ. The CDR3 region has the DNA TGCGCCAGCAGCTCCGCAGTGAACACTGAAGCTTTCTTT. Encoded protein: CASSSAVNTEAFF.

The chain is built from TRBV6-5 and TRBJ1-1; a weak D match, TRBD1 (5 bases). Germline values: CDR1 MNHEY, CDR2 SVGAGI. The CDR3 is 15 residues long. The V and J ends lost 0 bases and 6 bases respectively, with 14 bases between them. CDR3 DNA sequence: TGTGCCAGCAGTTACTCGGCCACGGGACTAGCTGAAGCTTTCTTT. The encoded protein is CASSYSATGLAEAFF.

This clonotype appeared many times. The chain is built from TRBV20-1 and TRBJ2-7; no clear D. The CDR3 consists of 11 residues. Trimming removed 5 bases at V and 0 bases at J, with 5 bases between. Germline values: CDR1 DFQATT, CDR2 SNEGSKA (reference sequence). The CDR3 DNA follows: TGCAGTGCTCCTTACTCCTACGAGCAGTACTTC. Amino acids: CSAPYSYEQYF.

A few counts support this clonotype. V usage is TRBV10-3 and J usage is TRBJ1-3; no firm D call. The V and J ends lost 4 bases and 4 bases respectively, with 11 bases between them. Germline CDR1 reads ENHRY; CDR2 reads SYGVKD. The CDR3 runs to 14 residues. The CDR3 here is CAISGVGSGNTIYF. In nucleotides, the CDR3 is TGTGCCATCAGTGGCGTGGGATCCGGAAACACCATATATTTT.

This clonotype has more than one count but fewer than ten. The chain's CDR3 is CASSLVPLLAGGRNNEQFF. The CDR3 nucleotides are TGTGCCAGCAGCTTAGTCCCTCTTTTAGCGGGAGGAAGGAACAATGAGCAGTTCTTC. The V gene is TRBV7-6, the J gene TRBJ2-1, with 10 bases that match TRBD2. Looked up from germline, CDR1 is SGHVS and CDR2 is FNYEAQ. The V segment lost 1 base and the J segment 5 bases; nucleotides outside the gene matches: 14. The CDR3 has 19 amino acids.

The chain recombines TRBV7-2 with TRBJ2-7; 8 nucleotides align to TRBD1. There are 15 residues in the CDR3. CDR1 and CDR2 from the germline V gene are SGHTA and FQGNSA. Germline trimming cut 5 bases from V and 4 bases from J; bases unmatched to any gene: 10. CDR3 region: CASSPFGRGRYEQYF. The CDR3 coding sequence is TGTGCCAGCAGCCCCTTTGGCAGGGGGCGATACGAGCAGTACTTC. The variable domain in full, completed from reference TRBV7-2 and TRBJ2-7, reads GAGVSQSPSNKVTEKGKDVELRCDPISGHTALYWYRQSLGQGLEFLIYFQGNSAPDKSGLPSDRFSAERTGGSVSTLTIQRTQQEDSAVYLCASSPFGRGRYEQYFGPGTRLTVT.

This clonotype was detected only a few times. The J gene is TRBJ2-1, the V gene TRBV19, with TRBD2 matching 8 bases. The CDR3 has 15 residues. The trim removed 6 bases at V and 7 bases at J, leaving 11 bases unmatched. Germline V gene lookup returns CDR1 LNHDA and CDR2 SQIVND (reference sequence). In DNA form, the CDR3 reads TGTGCCAGTAGCTTCCGGGGAGCGGGAGCGAATGAGCAGTTCTTC. Its translation: CASSFRGAGANEQFF.

This chain joins TRBV12-3 or TRBV12-4 and TRBJ1-3; 9 bases match TRBD1. J was trimmed by 0 bases and V by 7 bases; bases with no gene match: 13. There are 18 residues in the CDR3. The CDR3 here is CASIPGTGPPLSGNTIYF. The CDR3 DNA is TGTGCCAGCATCCCCGGGACAGGGCCCCCTCTCTCTGGAAACACCATATATTTT.

This clonotype came up many times. The rearrangement links TRBV30 to TRBJ2-1; D assignment may be TRBD1 or TRBD2 (6 bases each). The ends were cut back, 2 bases at V and 4 bases at J, with 12 bases in the middle. In germline, CDR1 is GTSNPN, CDR2 SVGIG (reference sequence). The CDR3 has 14 amino acids. This CDR3 reads CAWSSWGAYNEQFF. The CDR3 DNA is TGTGCCTGGAGTAGCTGGGGGGCTTACAATGAGCAGTTCTTC.

This clonotype came up a few times. V and J are TRBV24-1 and TRBJ2-2; no clear D gene. Deletions cut 4 bases from V and 4 bases from J, with 12 bases between. In germline, CDR1 is KGHDR, CDR2 SFDVKD. The CDR3 runs to 15 residues. This CDR3 is CATSDRDSFTGELFF. CDR3 nucleotide sequence: TGTGCCACCAGTGACCGAGACTCTTTCACCGGGGAGCTGTTTTTT.

This chain uses TRBV25-1 with TRBJ2-3; a weak D match, TRBD2 (6 bases). Germline lookup yields CDR1 MGHDK and CDR2 SYGVNS. The CDR3 contains 15 residues. V dropped 4 bases and J dropped 4 bases, with 15 bases sitting between them. CDR3 nucleotides: TGTGCCAGCAGTGCCGGTGCGACTAGGGCAGATACGCAGTATTTT. Its protein is CASSAGATRADTQYF. Looking up the rest from reference TRBV25-1 and TRBJ2-3 gives the full variable domain: EADIYQTPRYLVIGTGKKITLECSQTMGHDKMYWYQQDPGMELHLIHYSYGVNSTEKGDLSSESTVSRIRTEHFPLTLESARPSHTSQYLCASSAGATRADTQYFGPGTRLTVL.

This clonotype was seen a handful of times. DNA of the CDR3: TGCAGTGCTAGAGAGCGGGCCTCCTACGAGCAGTACTTC. It encodes CSARERASYEQYF. The V call is TRBV20-1, the J call TRBJ2-7; a possible D gene is TRBD2 (5 bases). Trimming took off 0 bases at V and 0 bases at J, with 6 bases between the two ends. CDR3 size: 13 residues. Germline CDR1 and CDR2: DFQATT and SNEGSKA (reference sequence).

The table lists this clonotype with many counts. The rearrangement joins TRBV5-1 to TRBJ2-7, with D hard to call. Germline CDR1 is SGHRS and CDR2 is YFSETQ. This CDR3 is 14 amino acids long. The V end was cut by 4 bases, the J end by 2 bases, with 13 bases between. This CDR3 reads CASSPDALAYEQYF. Written as DNA, the CDR3 is TGCGCCAGCAGCCCGGACGCTTTGGCCTACGAGCAGTACTTC.

This chain joins TRBV15 and TRBJ2-3, with TRBD2 matching 10 bases. V was pared by 6 bases and J by 6 bases, with 12 bases of the junction left unmatched. Germline-derived CDR1 and CDR2 are LNHNV and YYDKDF (reference sequence). The length of the CDR3 is 16 residues. CDR3: CATSGAELAGLDTQYF. In DNA, the CDR3 is TGTGCCACCAGTGGCGCGGAACTAGCGGGATTGGATACGCAGTATTTT. Full variable domain (remainder filled in from reference TRBV15 and TRBJ2-3): DAMVIQNPRYQVTQFGKPVTLSCSQTLNHNVMYWYQQKSSQAPKLLFHYYDKDFNNEADTPDNFQSRRPNTSFCFLDIRSPGLGDTAMYLCATSGAELAGLDTQYFGPGTRLTVL.

This clonotype has only a few counts. This chain links TRBV12-3 or TRBV12-4 with TRBJ2-1; the D gene is possibly TRBD1 (5 bases). The ends were cut back, 7 bases at V and 15 bases at J, with 19 bases in the middle. The length of the CDR3 is 12 residues. The CDR3 protein is CASTGRAFLRFF. The CDR3 DNA reads TGTGCCAGCACCGGCAGGGCTTTCTTGCGGTTCTTC.

The chain's CDR3 is CASSQVTVPYNEQFF. The CDR3 DNA sequence: TGCGCCAGCAGCCAAGTTACAGTTCCCTACAATGAGCAGTTCTTC. This sequence joins TRBV4-1 and TRBJ2-1; D remains ambiguous. CDR3 size: 15 residues. The V gene lost 1 base and the J gene lost 2 bases, with 9 bases spanning the gap. The germline gives CDR1 MGHRA, CDR2 YSYEKL.

The rearrangement uses TRBV7-9 and TRBJ2-1; 13 bases are shared with TRBD2. Germline lookup yields CDR1 SEHNR and CDR2 FQNEAQ (reference sequence). This CDR3 is built from 19 residues. The V segment lost 5 bases and the J segment 0 bases; nucleotides outside the gene matches: 10. CDR3 DNA: TGTGCCAGCAGCCATAGTGGGACTAGCGGGGCCCGCTCCTACAATGAGCAGTTCTTC. It specifies CASSHSGTSGARSYNEQFF. The entire variable domain, with the rest obtained from reference TRBV7-9 and TRBJ2-1, is as follows: DTGVSQNPRHKITKRGQNVTFRCDPISEHNRLYWYRQTLGQGPEFLTYFQNEAQLEKSRLLSDRFSAERPKGSFSTLEIQRTEQGDSAMYLCASSHSGTSGARSYNEQFFGPGTRLTVL.

This chain connects TRBV6-2 or TRBV6-3 to TRBJ2-2; TRBD2 agrees at 9 bases. Germline V gives CDR1 MNHEY, CDR2 SVGEGT. The CDR3 is 15 residues long. Trimming removed 6 bases from V and 1 base from J; junction bases left unmatched: 3. The CDR3 is CASRTLAGNTGELFF. The DNA for the CDR3 is TGTGCCAGCAGAACACTAGCGGGGAACACCGGGGAGCTGTTTTTT.

The CDR3 spells CASSLPVATGELFF. CDR3 DNA: TGTGCCAGCAGCTTACCGGTAGCCACCGGGGAGCTGTTTTTT. V is TRBV7-9 and J is TRBJ2-2; no clear D. Trimming left V 2 bases short and J 4 bases short, with 8 bases between. CDR3 size: 14 residues. Germline loops: CDR1 SEHNR, CDR2 FQNEAQ (reference sequence).

DNA of the CDR3: TGTGCCACCAGTGACGGCTCTAGCTTCTCAAACTACGAGCAGTACTTC. Its translation is CATSDGSSFSNYEQYF. V is TRBV24-1 and J is TRBJ2-7, with a weak D call TRBD2 (5 bases). The CDR3 consists of 16 residues. V was trimmed by 4 bases and J by 3 bases, leaving 18 bases between them. Germline V gene lookup returns CDR1 KGHDR and CDR2 SFDVKD.

The rearrangement joins TRBV7-9 to TRBJ2-3, with D uncertain. This CDR3 contains 12 residues. CDR1 is SEHNR, CDR2 FQNEAQ, per germline (reference sequence). Trimming left V 5 bases short and J 9 bases short, with 12 bases between. CDR3 sequence (DNA): TGTGCCAGCAGCCATGTTACTCCGACGCAGTATTTT. Its translation is CASSHVTPTQYF. The full variable domain, its missing parts supplied by reference TRBV7-9 and TRBJ2-3, is DTGVSQNPRHKITKRGQNVTFRCDPISEHNRLYWYRQTLGQGPEFLTYFQNEAQLEKSRLLSDRFSAERPKGSFSTLEIQRTEQGDSAMYLCASSHVTPTQYFGPGTRLTVL.

This clonotype was recorded a few times. The chain is built from TRBV7-6 and TRBJ2-7; D perhaps matches TRBD2 (6 bases). The CDR3 totals 17 residues. Trimming stripped 1 base from V and 2 bases from J, with 18 bases between. Germline CDR1 is SGHVS and CDR2 is FNYEAQ. CDR3: CASSLGPGLTQPYEQYF. In DNA, the CDR3 is TGTGCCAGCAGCTTAGGACCGGGACTGACTCAACCCTACGAGCAGTACTTC.